Below are 28 T cell receptor beta chains sequenced from a single sample in a study of T cells in Graves' hyperthyroidism and ophthalmopathy. Researchers amplified the TCR beta CDR3 regions from RNA transcripts. In the first-round RT-PCR of the TCR CDR3, the HTBI primer set was used. TCRdb re-derived calls from the multiplex PCR reads in MiXCR, one entry per CDR3 protein. The sample consists of approximately 690,000 distinct CDR3 sequences, less than 25% of them appearing once. Sequencing input: blood. Receptors were obtained from a man aged 25 to 45 with Graves' ophthalmopathy.

The chain links TRBV5-1 to TRBJ2-1; D is perhaps TRBD1 (6 bases). Trimming took 2 bases from V and 4 from J, leaving 16 bases between them. The CDR3 is made up of 16 amino acids. CDR1 is SGHRS and CDR2 is YFSETQ in the germline V gene. The CDR3 here is CASSFGTGSYYNEQFF. Written as DNA, the CDR3 is TGCGCCAGCAGCTTCGGAACAGGGTCATATTACAATGAGCAGTTCTTC.

This clonotype was counted many times. The rearrangement joins TRBV27 to TRBJ2-7; tentative D call: TRBD2 (6 bases). Germline CDR1 MNHEY, CDR2 SMNVEV (reference sequence). Trimming took off 7 bases at V and 2 bases at J, with 18 bases between the two ends. The CDR3 has 15 amino acids. The CDR3 spells CASKSSGTSTYEQYF. The CDR3 DNA reads TGTGCCAGCAAAAGCTCCGGGACTTCCACCTACGAGCAGTACTTC.

This clonotype has at least ten counts. V usage is TRBV9 and J usage is TRBJ1-1, with D perhaps matching TRBD1 (5 bases). Germline V CDR1 and CDR2: SGDLS, YYNGEE. The CDR3 contains 14 residues. Trimming took off 1 base at V and 1 base at J, with 8 bases between the two ends. CDR3 coding DNA: TGTGCCAGCAGCGTAATCGGGGGGAACACTGAAGCTTTCTTT. This sequence encodes CASSVIGGNTEAFF.

This clonotype was detected many times. The rearrangement uses TRBV27 and TRBJ1-1; 7 bases map to TRBD1. Germline V gene sequence: CDR1 MNHEY, CDR2 SMNVEV (reference sequence). V trimming: 3 bases; J trimming: 4 bases; junction bases outside the gene matches: 5. The CDR3 covers 14 residues. CDR3 region: CASSLSPGGTEAFF. The CDR3 DNA follows: TGTGCCAGCAGTTTGTCTCCAGGGGGCACTGAAGCTTTCTTT.

Many counts were recorded for this clonotype. This sequence joins TRBV5-1 and TRBJ1-1; D is unresolved. The V and J ends lost 2 bases and 4 bases respectively, with 15 bases between them. The germline V gene encodes CDR1 SGHRS and CDR2 YFSETQ. CDR3 length equals 15 residues. The CDR3 DNA reads TGCGCCAGCAGCTTAGAGGTGGGATTCGGCACTGAAGCTTTCTTT. Amino acid sequence: CASSLEVGFGTEAFF.

This clonotype turned up a few times. This chain uses TRBV7-2 with TRBJ2-7; weak D call: TRBD2 (6 bases). CDR1 and CDR2 (germline): SGHTA, FQGNSA. The length of the CDR3 is 18 residues. V dropped 2 bases and J dropped 0 bases, with 20 bases sitting between them. CDR3 sequence: CASSLTSRDDFSSYEQYF. The CDR3 coding sequence is TGTGCCAGCAGCTTAACCTCGCGGGATGATTTCAGCTCCTACGAGCAGTACTTC.

This clonotype was picked up one time. V gene TRBV19 combines with J gene TRBJ2-2, with D possibly TRBD1 on 7 matching bases. The CDR3 is 17 residues long. Germline lookup yields CDR1 LNHDA and CDR2 SQIVND (reference sequence). Between the trimmed V and J ends, which lost 2 bases and 4 bases, there was a span of 17 bases. The CDR3 DNA sequence: TGTGCCAGTAGTATACCGCAGGGGGGATCGGGCACCGGGGAGCTGTTTTTT. This codes for CASSIPQGGSGTGELFF.

As for this clonotype: A much more abundant neighbour one base away suggests this may be a read error. The chain has TRBV7-9 and TRBJ2-7; D remains unclear. Germline V gene sequence: CDR1 SEHNR, CDR2 FQNEAQ (reference sequence). The CDR3 extends over 13 amino acids. Trimming shortened V by 4 bases and J by 7 bases, and 14 bases separated the two germline ends. This CDR3 is CASSYWGSEEQYF. The CDR3 coding sequence is TGTGCCAGCAGCTACTGGGGTTCCGAGGAGCAGTACTTC.

The chain joins TRBV20-1 to TRBJ2-3; 9 bases agree with TRBD2. From germline, CDR1 is DFQATT and CDR2 SNEGSKA (reference sequence). Trimming cost V 1 base and J 6 bases; bases outside gene matches: 11. The CDR3 spans 16 residues. The CDR3 DNA reads as TGCAGTGCTAGAGCCCAGGGACTAGCTGTGACCGATACGCAGTATTTT. Translation gives CSARAQGLAVTDTQYF.

The chain is built from TRBV7-9 and TRBJ2-3; TRBD1 agrees at 10 bases. Losses at the gene ends were 11 bases for V and 4 bases for J; bases not matched to a gene: 9. This CDR3 spans 14 amino acids. From germline, CDR1 is SEHNR and CDR2 FQNEAQ (reference sequence). CDR3 sequence reads: CASRQGARADTQYF. The CDR3, as DNA: TGTGCCTCCCGACAGGGGGCCCGGGCAGATACGCAGTATTTT. The entire variable domain, with the rest obtained from reference TRBV7-9 and TRBJ2-3, is as follows: DTGVSQNPRHKITKRGQNVTFRCDPISEHNRLYWYRQTLGQGPEFLTYFQNEAQLEKSRLLSDRFSAERPKGSFSTLEIQRTEQGDSAMYLCASRQGARADTQYFGPGTRLTVL.

CDR3 sequence (DNA): TGTGCCAGTAGTATACAGACAGGGCCCGGCTACACCTTC. Its protein is CASSIQTGPGYTF. The chain recombines TRBV19 with TRBJ1-2, with 7 bases identical to TRBD1. CDR3 length: 13 amino acids. CDR1 is LNHDA and CDR2 is SQIVND in the germline V gene (reference sequence). J lost 8 bases, V lost 2 bases, and 5 bases had no gene match. Using reference TRBV19 and TRBJ1-2 for the parts outside the CDR3, the full variable domain is DGGITQSPKYLFRKEGQNVTLSCEQNLNHDAMYWYRQDPGQGLRLIYYSQIVNDFQKGDIAEGYSVSREKKESFPLTVTSAQKNPTAFYLCASSIQTGPGYTFGSGTRLTVV.

J is TRBJ2-3 and V is TRBV6-2 or TRBV6-3; D is unresolved. V was pared by 5 bases and J by 2 bases, with 17 bases between. CDR1 and CDR2 (germline): MNHEY, SVGEGT. The CDR3 sequence is 16 residues long. The CDR3 DNA follows: TGTGCCAGCAGTGTGGCCCCCCTACTGTCCACAGATACGCAGTATTTT. Its translation is CASSVAPLLSTDTQYF.

This clonotype was counted a few times. The chain recombines TRBV20-1 with TRBJ2-3; TRBD2 agrees at 13 bases. The CDR3 is made up of 17 amino acids. V gave up 5 bases and J gave up 2 bases; unmatched junction bases: 10. Germline CDR1 DFQATT, CDR2 SNEGSKA (reference sequence). The CDR3 nucleotides are TGCAGTGCTCGCGGACTAGCGGGAGATCATAACACAGATACGCAGTATTTT. This sequence encodes CSARGLAGDHNTDTQYF.

This chain joins TRBV28 and TRBJ2-5; 7 bases align to TRBD1. Unmatched junction bases numbered 10, after V lost 3 bases and J lost 3 bases. The CDR3 totals 16 residues. Germline loops: CDR1 MDHEN, CDR2 SYDVKM. In nucleotides, the CDR3 is TGTGCCAGCAGTTTGGACCCGGGACAGCCTAAAGAGACCCAGTACTTC. Amino acids: CASSLDPGQPKETQYF.

The CDR3 loop reads CASSEGTPFDEQYF. The DNA of the CDR3 is TGTGCCAGCAGTGAAGGGACTCCCTTCGACGAGCAGTACTTC. V and J are TRBV6-1 and TRBJ2-7, with TRBD2 as a possible D gene (5 bases). The V and J ends lost 1 base and 5 bases respectively, with 12 bases between them. CDR1 and CDR2 (germline): MNHNS, SASEGT. CDR3 length equals 14 residues.

This clonotype was counted ten times or more. The rearrangement links TRBV7-9 to TRBJ2-7; 9 positions match TRBD1. With V trimmed by 5 bases and J by 5 bases, 7 bases remained unmatched. The V gene's germline CDR1 is SEHNR and CDR2 FQNEAQ (reference sequence). The CDR3 is 14 residues long. The CDR3 DNA follows: TGTGCCAGCAGCGCAACAGGGGGCCACAACGAGCAGTACTTC. It translates to CASSATGGHNEQYF.

This clonotype was seen at least ten times. The chain joins TRBV28 to TRBJ1-1, with D perhaps TRBD1 (5 bases). Trimming cost V 6 bases and J 3 bases, with 20 bases left between them. CDR3 length: 16 amino acids. CDR1 and CDR2 (germline): MDHEN, SYDVKM. CDR3: CASRAPAPRVDTEAFF. The DNA for the CDR3 is TGTGCCAGCAGAGCCCCAGCGCCCAGGGTTGACACTGAAGCTTTCTTT.

As to this clonotype: A much larger clone lies a single base off, so this may be a read error. This chain uses TRBV28 with TRBJ2-7; TRBD1 agrees at 8 bases. This CDR3 is 15 amino acids long. Per germline, CDR1 MDHEN and CDR2 SYDVKM. The V gene end was trimmed by 5 bases and the J gene end by 2 bases; junction bases not matched to a gene: 8. CDR3 protein: CASSRDRLAPYEQYF. CDR3 DNA: TGTGCCAGCAGTAGGGACAGGTTGGCTCCCTACGAGCAGTACTTC.

The chain has TRBV29-1 and TRBJ2-7; D may be TRBD1 or TRBD2 (6 bases each). CDR3 length: 13 amino acids. Between the trimmed V and J ends, which lost 7 bases and 0 bases, there was a span of 13 bases. Germline V gives CDR1 SQVTM, CDR2 ANQGSEA. CDR3 loop: CSGGAEGSYEQYF. CDR3 nucleotide sequence: TGCAGCGGGGGGGCAGAGGGCTCCTACGAGCAGTACTTC.

There are a few counts of this clonotype. CDR3 amino acids: CASSLGRGTGFETQYF. DNA of the CDR3: TGTGCCAGCAGCTTAGGAAGAGGTACTGGTTTCGAGACCCAGTACTTC. J is TRBJ2-5 and V is TRBV11-2; D call uncertain. In germline, CDR1 is SGHAT, CDR2 FQNNGV. The CDR3 is 16 residues long. The V end was cut by 1 base, the J end by 5 bases, with 17 bases between.

This clonotype has just a few counts. The V gene is TRBV6-1, the J gene TRBJ1-3; 8 nucleotides match TRBD1. From germline, CDR1 is MNHNS and CDR2 SASEGT. V lost 7 bases, J lost 4 bases, and 9 bases stayed unmatched. This CDR3 is built from 15 residues. CDR3 DNA: TGTGCCAGCATGGCGCAGGGGGCATCAGGAAACACCATATATTTT. Its translation: CASMAQGASGNTIYF.

This clonotype has ten or more counts. The rearrangement links TRBV2 to TRBJ1-5, with D possibly TRBD1 on 6 matching bases. The germline V gene encodes CDR1 SNHLY and CDR2 FYNNEI. The CDR3 has 14 amino acids. The V end was cut by 4 bases, the J end by 5 bases, with 12 bases between. The CDR3 region has the DNA TGTGCCAGCAGTGTTAGGGGGTCGGATCAGCCCCAGCATTTT. The encoded protein is CASSVRGSDQPQHF.

Regarding this clonotype: This may be a read error: a much more frequent sequence differs by one nucleotide. This chain links TRBV7-3 with TRBJ2-1; D remains unclear. This CDR3 is 16 amino acids long. In germline, CDR1 is SGHTA, CDR2 FQGTGA. The CDR3 reads CASSLDGRRTYYEQFF. CDR3 bases: TGTGCCAGCAGCTTAGACGGTAGGCGCACCTACTATGAGCAGTTCTTC.

The chain links TRBV6-5 to TRBJ1-4, with TRBD1 matching over 8 bases. Trimming cost V 0 bases and J 8 bases; bases outside gene matches: 5. Germline CDR1 reads MNHEY; CDR2 reads SVGAGI. This CDR3 is 15 amino acids long. DNA for the CDR3: TGTGCCAGCAGTTACTCTCAGGGGGCGAGGGAAAAACTGTTTTTT. Amino acids: CASSYSQGAREKLFF.

This clonotype appeared a few times. The chain couples TRBV3-1 to TRBJ2-4; the match to TRBD1 covers 9 bases. The CDR3 totals 17 residues. The junction had 9 bases not matched to a gene; V was cut back by 3 bases and J by 3 bases. CDR1 and CDR2 from the germline V gene are LGHDT and YNNKEL (reference sequence). The CDR3: CASSHPGQGGSKNIQYF. The CDR3, as DNA: TGTGCCAGCAGCCACCCGGGACAGGGAGGAAGCAAAAACATTCAGTACTTC.

This chain uses TRBV30 with TRBJ1-1, with 8 bases matching TRBD1. The V segment lost 0 bases and the J segment 6 bases; nucleotides outside the gene matches: 6. The CDR3 has 14 residues. In germline, CDR1 is GTSNPN, CDR2 SVGIG (reference sequence). Written as DNA, the CDR3 is TGTGCCTGGAGTGTACCCGCAGGGGGCTCTGAAGCTTTCTTT. This translates into CAWSVPAGGSEAFF.

The sample holds a few counts of this clonotype. The rearrangement uses TRBV5-1 and TRBJ2-5; TRBD2 is a possible D gene (7 bases). CDR3 length equals 14 residues. Deletions cut 4 bases from V and 5 bases from J, with 15 bases between. The V gene's germline CDR1 is SGHRS and CDR2 YFSETQ. CDR3 residues: CASSRPGEGETQYF. CDR3 DNA sequence: TGCGCCAGCAGCCGTCCAGGGGAGGGTGAGACCCAGTACTTC.

This clonotype has a handful of counts. The J gene is TRBJ1-1, the V gene TRBV30; D is unclear. V lost 3 bases and J 3 bases, leaving 17 bases between the germline ends. CDR3 length equals 15 residues. Germline CDR1 GTSNPN, CDR2 SVGIG (reference sequence). The CDR3 spells CAWSASGLLHTEAFF. The CDR3 DNA reads TGTGCCTGGAGCGCTTCCGGACTGTTACACACTGAAGCTTTCTTT.